These 23 T cell receptor beta chains were all obtained from the same sample, sequenced in a study of cytomegalovirus exposure and HLA in healthy donors. With 60 Vbeta and 13 Jbeta primers, the PCR was carried out. The data were produced by immunoSEQ multiplex PCR, yet TCRdb's version contains in-frame clones alone and is incomplete. The sample lists 150,000 to 200,000 clones, around 81% occurring once. Sequenced sample: PBMCs. The receptors were sampled from a young man in good health and CMV-seronegative.

The gene calls are TRBV5-8 and TRBJ2-7; the match to TRBD1 covers 7 bases. Germline-derived CDR1 and CDR2 are SGHTS and YDEGEE. The CDR3 totals 15 residues. With V trimmed by 0 bases and J by 1 base, 4 bases remained unmatched. Here the CDR3 DNA reads TGTGCCAGCAGCTTGGGTCCAGGGGGTTCCTACGAGCAGTACTTC. Translated: CASSLGPGGSYEQYF.

The chain has TRBV15 and TRBJ2-2, with 8 bases identical to TRBD1. The germline V gene has CDR1 LNHNV and CDR2 YYDKDF (reference sequence). CDR3 length: 16 amino acids. V shed 3 bases, J shed 6 bases, and the junction held 9 bases outside the gene matches. The chain's CDR3 is CATSSDRDRWAGELFF. In DNA, the CDR3 is TGTGCCACCAGCAGTGACCGGGACAGGTGGGCCGGGGAGCTGTTTTTT.

This chain connects TRBV4-3 to TRBJ1-5; maybe TRBD1 (6 bases). Trimming shortened V by 4 bases and J by 5 bases, and 9 bases separated the two germline ends. The CDR3 is 13 amino acids. The germline V gene has CDR1 LGHNA and CDR2 YSLEER. The CDR3 loop reads CASSLDRYQPQHF. CDR3 DNA: TGCGCCAGCAGCCTAGACAGGTATCAGCCCCAGCATTTT.

The chain is built from TRBV9 and TRBJ1-6, with D maybe TRBD1 (6 bases). This CDR3 is built from 15 residues. The V gene lost 3 bases and the J gene lost 11 bases, with 18 bases spanning the gap. Looked up from germline, CDR1 is SGDLS and CDR2 is YYNGEE. Here the CDR3 DNA reads TGTGCCAGCAGCGCCCGGACAGAAGGAAGGGCACCCCTCCACTTT. Its protein is CASSARTEGRAPLHF.

This clone occurred a few times. The rearrangement joins TRBV28 to TRBJ2-2; 8 positions match TRBD2. After removal of 7 bases from V and 3 bases from J, the junction contained 7 bases not matched to a gene. Germline V gives CDR1 MDHEN, CDR2 SYDVKM. The CDR3 is 15 residues long. CDR3 region: CASTLGLADTGELFF. As DNA, the CDR3 is TGTGCCAGCACCCTCGGACTAGCTGACACCGGGGAGCTGTTTTTT.

This chain joins TRBV5-8 and TRBJ2-6; D is unresolved. The CDR3 has 13 residues. CDR1 is SGHTS, CDR2 YDEGEE, per germline. V gave up 7 bases and J gave up 0 bases, with 5 bases separating them. The DNA of the CDR3 is TGTGCCAGCCCCCGCTCTGGGGCCAACGTCCTGACTTTC. Amino acids: CASPRSGANVLTF.

The chain links TRBV11-1 to TRBJ1-4, with D perhaps matching TRBD1 (5 bases). Trimming stripped 4 bases from V and 12 bases from J, with 18 bases between. The CDR3 is made up of 14 amino acids. Germline V gives CDR1 SGHAT, CDR2 FQDESV (reference sequence). In nucleotides, the CDR3 is TGTGCCAGCAGCTCAGCGAACGAGGGAGGGGAACTGTTTTTT. The encoded protein is CASSSANEGGELFF.

The chain has TRBV4-3 and TRBJ2-7, with TRBD1 identical over 9 bases. V trimming: 4 bases; J trimming: 4 bases; junction bases outside the gene matches: 5. This CDR3 contains 14 residues. Germline V gene sequence: CDR1 LGHNA, CDR2 YSLEER. This CDR3 reads CASSPGTGIYEQYF. CDR3 DNA sequence: TGCGCCAGCAGCCCCGGGACAGGGATATACGAGCAGTACTTC.

This clone was counted a single time. The gene calls are TRBV7-3 and TRBJ2-5; D remains ambiguous. The CDR3 spans 15 residues. The V end was cut by 5 bases, the J end by 5 bases, with 18 bases between. The germline CDR1 and CDR2 sequences are SGHTA and FQGTGA. Here the CDR3 reads CASSPFDNSKETQYF. The CDR3 DNA reads as TGTGCCAGCAGCCCCTTCGATAATTCTAAGGAGACCCAGTACTTC.

The rearrangement links TRBV11-2 to TRBJ2-1; TRBD2 matches 14 bases. The CDR3 totals 15 residues. With 6 bases clipped from V and 9 bases from J, the junction kept 7 bases outside the gene matches. Looked up from germline, CDR1 is SGHAT and CDR2 is FQNNGV. The CDR3 reads CASSLTSGRAGEQFF. The CDR3 nucleotides read TGTGCCAGCAGTTTGACTAGCGGGAGGGCTGGTGAGCAGTTCTTC.

J is TRBJ2-2 and V is TRBV4-1; 7 positions agree with TRBD2. The J segment lost 1 base and the V segment lost 0 bases, leaving 8 bases of the junction unmatched. Germline assignment: CDR1 MGHRA and CDR2 YSYEKL. The CDR3 runs 18 residues. Here the CDR3 reads CASSQDPREWENTGELFF. The CDR3, as DNA: TGCGCCAGCAGCCAAGATCCGCGGGAGTGGGAGAACACCGGGGAGCTGTTTTTT.

The CDR3 spells CASSPTLAPGGSEQYF. In DNA, the CDR3 is TGTGCCAGCAGCCCGACCCTCGCCCCGGGTGGTTCCGAGCAGTACTTC. This sequence joins TRBV5-6 and TRBJ2-7; D not resolved. Trimming pared 4 bases from V and 6 bases from J, leaving 23 bases between. This CDR3 comprises 16 residues. Germline CDR1 is SGHDT and CDR2 is YYEEEE.

V usage is TRBV7-2 and J usage is TRBJ2-1; 10 positions match TRBD2. V was clipped by 5 bases and J by 11 bases; unmatched bases: 12. The CDR3 totals 15 residues. Germline V lookup: CDR1 SGHTA, CDR2 FQGNSA. The CDR3 spells CASSRLAGPRGKQFF. In DNA form, the CDR3 reads TGTGCCAGCAGCAGACTAGCGGGTCCCCGCGGGAAGCAGTTCTTC.

The chain couples TRBV6-6 to TRBJ2-4; a weak D match, TRBD2 (6 bases). Germline lookup yields CDR1 MNHNY and CDR2 SVGAGI (reference sequence). The germline V and J ends were trimmed by 10 bases and 2 bases, with 18 bases remaining between them. The CDR3 spans 15 residues. CDR3 loop: CATVDYGGTKNIQYF. The CDR3 DNA reads TGTGCCACCGTGGACTACGGCGGGACCAAAAACATTCAGTACTTC.

J is TRBJ2-5 and V is TRBV6-6, with D perhaps matching TRBD2 (5 bases). V lost 6 bases to trimming and J lost 4 bases, with 9 bases between them. The germline V gene encodes CDR1 MNHNY and CDR2 SVGAGI (reference sequence). This CDR3 has 12 amino acids. CDR3 loop: CASRVGGETQYF. CDR3 nucleotides: TGTGCCAGCAGAGTAGGAGGAGAGACCCAGTACTTC.

The V and J genes are TRBV5-1 and TRBJ2-7, with TRBD1 identical over 9 bases. Looked up from germline, CDR1 is SGHRS and CDR2 is YFSETQ. This CDR3 has 14 residues. The V gene end was trimmed by 0 bases and the J gene end by 6 bases; junction bases not matched to a gene: 4. CDR3: CASSLEGTGIEQYF. Here the CDR3 DNA reads TGCGCCAGCAGCTTGGAAGGGACAGGGATCGAGCAGTACTTC.

The chain combines TRBV4-3 with TRBJ1-2, with TRBD1 matching 8 bases. Germline CDR1 and CDR2: LGHNA and YSLEER. With V trimmed by 4 bases and J by 5 bases, 9 bases remained unmatched. This CDR3 has 15 amino acids. The CDR3 coding sequence is TGCGCCAGCAGCCTAGAAGGACAGGGCAAGTATGGCTACACCTTC. This translates into CASSLEGQGKYGYTF.

The chain couples TRBV2 to TRBJ2-2; a possible D gene is TRBD1 (5 bases). This CDR3 is built from 15 residues. Trimming shortened V by 6 bases and J by 2 bases, and 13 bases separated the two germline ends. Per the germline V gene, CDR1 is SNHLY and CDR2 is FYNNEI. The chain's CDR3 is CASRLTDINTGELFF. CDR3 coding DNA: TGTGCCAGCAGACTAACGGACATTAACACCGGGGAGCTGTTTTTT. The complete variable domain, with remaining parts taken from reference TRBV2 and TRBJ2-2, reads EPEVTQTPSHQVTQMGQEVILRCVPISNHLYFYWYRQILGQKVEFLVSFYNNEISEKSEIFDDQFSVERPDGSNFTLKIRSTKLEDSAMYFCASRLTDINTGELFFGEGSRLTVL.

The chain carries TRBV15 and TRBJ2-1, with 11 bases fitting TRBD2. Unmatched junction bases numbered 5, after V lost 3 bases and J lost 4 bases. The CDR3 sequence is 16 residues long. Germline V gene lookup returns CDR1 LNHNV and CDR2 YYDKDF (reference sequence). This CDR3 reads CATSRASGRTYNEQFF. The CDR3 nucleotides are TGTGCCACCAGCAGGGCTAGCGGGAGGACTTACAATGAGCAGTTCTTC.

The CDR3 protein is CASSLEIGTGLDNEQFF. The CDR3, as DNA: TGTGCCAGCAGCTTAGAGATCGGGACAGGGCTGGACAATGAGCAGTTCTTC. The rearrangement uses TRBV7-2 and TRBJ2-1; TRBD1 matches 9 bases. V lost 1 base and J lost 5; bases outside the gene matches: 9. The CDR3 covers 17 residues. Germline-derived CDR1 and CDR2 are SGHTA and FQGNSA.

The genes are TRBV20-1 and TRBJ2-7, with D perhaps matching TRBD2 (5 bases). Per the germline V gene, CDR1 is DFQATT and CDR2 is SNEGSKA (reference sequence). The CDR3 runs to 11 residues. V was pared by 3 bases and J by 3 bases, with 6 bases between. The CDR3 nucleotides read TGCAGTGCTAGGACTAACTACGAGCAGTACTTC. This encodes CSARTNYEQYF.

This clone was observed a few times. The chain links TRBV7-9 to TRBJ1-4, with a possible D match to TRBD1 (5 bases). Germline loops: CDR1 SEHNR, CDR2 FQNEAQ (reference sequence). The CDR3 spans 17 residues. V was trimmed by 5 bases and J by 5 bases, leaving 21 bases between them. CDR3 DNA sequence: TGTGCCAGCAGCCCTTCCCCCGGGTACGGGGGAAATGAAAAACTGTTTTTT. Residues: CASSPSPGYGGNEKLFF.

The CDR3 is CASSLNTEAFF. Written as DNA, the CDR3 is TGTGCCAGCAGCCTTAACACTGAAGCTTTCTTT. This chain uses TRBV11-2 with TRBJ1-1; D is ambiguous. Trimming stripped 5 bases from V and 2 bases from J, with 3 bases between. This CDR3 region has 11 residues. Looked up from germline, CDR1 is SGHAT and CDR2 is FQNNGV.